A single count supports the clone carrying this TCR beta chain. As yet, its antigen is unknown. A second PCR of roughly 7 to 11 cycles used a sample-barcoded 5' primer and a J-beta primer mix. TCRdb redid the calling of the 5' RACE reads with MiXCR, one entry per CDR3 protein. The table has 1.8 million or so distinct CDR3 sequences, 39% seen once; the top ten hold 23%. This specimen comes from a study of blood T cells in healthy people across ages. Each donor supplied roughly 9.1 milliliters of peripheral blood. Study outcomes and limitations: Both higher diversity and more naive CD4+ cells marked long-lived donors when set against aged donors.

The ends lost 3 bases at V and 1 base at J; junction bases unmatched: 3. CDR1 is SGHRS and CDR2 is YFSETQ in the germline V gene. The length of the CDR3 is 15 residues. The V gene is TRBV5-1, the J gene TRBJ1-1; TRBD1 matches at 10 bases. The TCR comes from a human donor in good health. Input material: blood. CDR3 sequence (DNA): TGCGCCAGCAGCTGGGGGGACAGGGGGAACACTGAAGCTTTCTTT. It specifies CASSWGDRGNTEAFF.